This T cell receptor beta chain was found in a study of graft-versus-host responses after intestinal transplantation. Whole-study findings and limits: Subjects displaying graft-donor T cell macrochimerism possessed elevated graft-versus-host to host-versus-graft clonal ratios inside allografts.

This clone was found once. The antigen remains undetermined. The junction shows a germline mismatch at one end, possibly a read error. The sample contains more than one DNA sequence encoding this CDR3. The CDR3 is made up of 15 amino acids. Germline V CDR1 and CDR2: SGHRS, YFSETQ. Measured with immunoSEQ multiplex PCR; TCRdb has only the in-frame clones, and not every one. The sample shows some 45,000 clones, about 95% of them seen only once. The chain couples TRBV5-1 to TRBJ2-7, with 9 bases that match TRBD1. Sequences were derived from PBMCs, sampled 335 days after intestinal transplant. This receptor was obtained from a human patient who received an intestinal transplant, so some T cells may come from the graft donor. The CDR3 DNA follows: TGCGCCAGTAGCTTGGTACAGGGGGCGAAGTACGAGCAGTACTTC. The encoded protein is CASSLVQGAKYEQYF.